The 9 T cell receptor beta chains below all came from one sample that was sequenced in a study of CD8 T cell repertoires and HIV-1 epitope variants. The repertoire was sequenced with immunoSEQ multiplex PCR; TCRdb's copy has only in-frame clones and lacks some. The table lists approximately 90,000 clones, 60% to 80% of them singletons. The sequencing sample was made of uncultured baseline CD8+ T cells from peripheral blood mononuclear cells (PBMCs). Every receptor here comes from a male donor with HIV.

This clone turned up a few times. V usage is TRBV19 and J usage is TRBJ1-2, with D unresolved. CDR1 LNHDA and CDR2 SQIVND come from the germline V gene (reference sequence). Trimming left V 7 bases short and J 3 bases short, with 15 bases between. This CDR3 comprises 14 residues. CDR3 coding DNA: TGTGCCAGTAACCGGCCCGGGGATGACTATGGCTACACCTTC. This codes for CASNRPGDDYGYTF. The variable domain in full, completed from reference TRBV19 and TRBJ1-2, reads DGGITQSPKYLFRKEGQNVTLSCEQNLNHDAMYWYRQDPGQGLRLIYYSQIVNDFQKGDIAEGYSVSREKKESFPLTVTSAQKNPTAFYLCASNRPGDDYGYTFGSGTRLTVV.

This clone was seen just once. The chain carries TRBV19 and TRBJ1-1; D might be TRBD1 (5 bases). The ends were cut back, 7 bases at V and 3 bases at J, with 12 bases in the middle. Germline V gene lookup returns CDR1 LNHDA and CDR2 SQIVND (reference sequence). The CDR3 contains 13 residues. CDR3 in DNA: TGTGCCAGTAAAAGTCGGGGGGACACTGAAGCTTTCTTT. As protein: CASKSRGDTEAFF.

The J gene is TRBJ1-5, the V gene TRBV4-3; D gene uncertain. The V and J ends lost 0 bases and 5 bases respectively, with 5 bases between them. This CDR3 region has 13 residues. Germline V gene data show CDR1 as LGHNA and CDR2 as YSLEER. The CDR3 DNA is TGCGCCAGCAGCCAAGATCTCGATCAGCCCCAGCATTTT. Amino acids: CASSQDLDQPQHF.

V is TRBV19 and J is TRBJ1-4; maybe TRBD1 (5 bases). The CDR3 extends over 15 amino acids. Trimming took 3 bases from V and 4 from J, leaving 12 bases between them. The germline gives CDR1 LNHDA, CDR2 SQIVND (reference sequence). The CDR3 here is CASSMPDTGNEKLFF. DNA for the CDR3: TGTGCCAGTAGTATGCCGGACACTGGTAATGAAAAACTGTTTTTT.

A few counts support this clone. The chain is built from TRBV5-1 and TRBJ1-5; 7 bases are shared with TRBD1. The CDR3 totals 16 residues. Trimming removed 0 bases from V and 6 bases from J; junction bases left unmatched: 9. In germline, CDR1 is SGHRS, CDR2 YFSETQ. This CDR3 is CASSLGLRGAGQPQHF. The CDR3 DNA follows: TGCGCCAGCAGCTTGGGGCTCAGGGGGGCTGGTCAGCCCCAGCATTTT. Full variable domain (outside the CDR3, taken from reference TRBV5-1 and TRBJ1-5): KAGVTQTPRYLIKTRGQQVTLSCSPISGHRSVSWYQQTPGQGLQFLFEYFSETQRNKGNFPGRFSGRQFSNSRSEMNVSTLELGDSALYLCASSLGLRGAGQPQHFGDGTRLSIL.

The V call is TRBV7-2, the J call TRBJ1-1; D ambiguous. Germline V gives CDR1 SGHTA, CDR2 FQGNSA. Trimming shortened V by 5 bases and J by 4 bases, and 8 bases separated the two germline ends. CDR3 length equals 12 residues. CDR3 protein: CASSPWGTEAFF. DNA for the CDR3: TGTGCCAGCAGCCCCTGGGGCACTGAAGCTTTCTTT.

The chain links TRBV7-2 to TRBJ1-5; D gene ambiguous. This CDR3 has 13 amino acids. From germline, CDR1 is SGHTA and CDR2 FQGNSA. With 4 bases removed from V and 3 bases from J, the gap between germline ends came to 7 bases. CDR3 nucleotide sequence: TGTGCCAGCAGCTCTGTCTACAATCAGCCCCAGCATTTT. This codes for CASSSVYNQPQHF.

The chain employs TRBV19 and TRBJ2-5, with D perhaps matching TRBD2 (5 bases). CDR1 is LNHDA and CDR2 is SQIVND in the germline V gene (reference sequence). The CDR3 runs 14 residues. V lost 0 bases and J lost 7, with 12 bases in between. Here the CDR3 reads CASSIEAGRRTQYF. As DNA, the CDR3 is TGTGCCAGTAGTATAGAGGCGGGCCGGCGGACCCAGTACTTC. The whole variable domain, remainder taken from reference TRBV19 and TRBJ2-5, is DGGITQSPKYLFRKEGQNVTLSCEQNLNHDAMYWYRQDPGQGLRLIYYSQIVNDFQKGDIAEGYSVSREKKESFPLTVTSAQKNPTAFYLCASSIEAGRRTQYFGPGTRLLVL.

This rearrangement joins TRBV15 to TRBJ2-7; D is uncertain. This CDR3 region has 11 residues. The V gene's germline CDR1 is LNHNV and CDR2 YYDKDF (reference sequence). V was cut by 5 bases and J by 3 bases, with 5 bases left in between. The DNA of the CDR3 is TGTGCCACCAGCTCCAGCTACGAGCAGTACTTC. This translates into CATSSSYEQYF. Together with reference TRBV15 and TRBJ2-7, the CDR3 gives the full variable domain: DAMVIQNPRYQVTQFGKPVTLSCSQTLNHNVMYWYQQKSSQAPKLLFHYYDKDFNNEADTPDNFQSRRPNTSFCFLDIRSPGLGDTAMYLCATSSSYEQYFGPGTRLTVT.